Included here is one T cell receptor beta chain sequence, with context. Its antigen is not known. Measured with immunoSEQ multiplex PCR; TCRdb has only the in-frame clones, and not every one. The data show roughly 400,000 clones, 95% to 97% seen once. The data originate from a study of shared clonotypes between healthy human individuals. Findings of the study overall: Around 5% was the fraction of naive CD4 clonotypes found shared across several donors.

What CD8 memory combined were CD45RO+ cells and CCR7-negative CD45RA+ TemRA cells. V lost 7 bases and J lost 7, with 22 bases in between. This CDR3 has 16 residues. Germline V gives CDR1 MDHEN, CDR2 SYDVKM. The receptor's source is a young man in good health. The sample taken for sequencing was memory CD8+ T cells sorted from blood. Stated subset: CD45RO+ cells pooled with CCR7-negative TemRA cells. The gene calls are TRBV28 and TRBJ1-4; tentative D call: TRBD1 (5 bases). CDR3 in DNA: TGTGCCAGCAAAATCACTGGTGGGACGTATGTTGAAAAACTGTTTTTT. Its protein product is CASKITGGTYVEKLFF.